What follows are 31 T cell receptor beta chains derived from one specimen sequenced in a study of identifying expanded T cells in peripheral blood. Clones were sequenced by immunoSEQ multiplex PCR, and TCRdb holds only the in-frame ones, with some missing. Among about 82,000 clones listed, about 90% were seen once. Material: blood. The receptors originated from a person between 18 and 75 years old in good health.

This clone was detected only once. The chain recombines TRBV9 with TRBJ2-5, with 7 bases that match TRBD2. Germline CDR1 and CDR2: SGDLS and YYNGEE. CDR3 length: 15 residues. The ends lost 0 bases at V and 5 bases at J; junction bases unmatched: 7. CDR3 in DNA: TGTGCCAGCAGCGTAGGTTGGGGGGGGTCGGAGACCCAGTACTTC. Translating it yields CASSVGWGGSETQYF.

This chain joins TRBV30 and TRBJ1-1; the D gene is possibly TRBD1 (5 bases). CDR3 length equals 14 residues. Germline assignment: CDR1 GTSNPN and CDR2 SVGIG (reference sequence). Trimming took off 1 base at V and 4 bases at J, with 13 bases between the two ends. The CDR3 sequence: CAWSARGLGTEAFF. DNA of the CDR3: TGTGCCTGGAGTGCGAGGGGACTGGGCACTGAAGCTTTCTTT.

The chain recombines TRBV25-1 with TRBJ1-3; D is ambiguous. This CDR3 is built from 11 residues. The V and J ends lost 7 bases and 4 bases respectively, with 5 bases between them. Germline CDR1 and CDR2: MGHDK and SYGVNS. CDR3 protein: CASNGGNTIYF. The CDR3 bases are TGTGCCAGCAATGGGGGAAACACCATATATTTT.

The chain employs TRBV5-1 and TRBJ2-1; D is unclear. V lost 9 bases and J lost 5, with 18 bases in between. Germline assignment: CDR1 SGHRS and CDR2 YFSETQ. The CDR3 is made up of 14 amino acids. The CDR3, as DNA: TGCGCCACCCAGCTTGGCGGAACCAACAATGAGCAGTTCTTC. Translating it yields CATQLGGTNNEQFF.

The V and J genes are TRBV27 and TRBJ1-1; D call uncertain. There are 15 residues in the CDR3. Germline V lookup: CDR1 MNHEY, CDR2 SMNVEV (reference sequence). Trimming shortened V by 0 bases and J by 7 bases, and 15 bases separated the two germline ends. The CDR3 region is CASSLSVNPVGEAFF. The DNA of the CDR3 is TGTGCCAGCAGTTTATCGGTAAACCCCGTGGGTGAAGCTTTCTTT.

The rearrangement links TRBV2 to TRBJ1-3, with D maybe TRBD1 (5 bases). The CDR3 runs 13 residues. Trimming removed 2 bases from V and 4 bases from J, with 6 bases in between. Germline values: CDR1 SNHLY, CDR2 FYNNEI. The CDR3 protein is CASSERGGNTIYF. Written as DNA, the CDR3 is TGTGCCAGCAGTGAAAGGGGAGGAAACACCATATATTTT.

This chain links TRBV19 with TRBJ1-5; maybe TRBD1 (6 bases). V dropped 3 bases and J dropped 3 bases, with 18 bases sitting between them. The CDR3 extends over 17 amino acids. CDR1 LNHDA and CDR2 SQIVND come from the germline V gene (reference sequence). DNA of the CDR3: TGTGCCAGTAGTATCGGCCGCAGGGGCCTTGACAATCAGCCCCAGCATTTT. Its translation: CASSIGRRGLDNQPQHF. Combining the CDR3 with reference TRBV19 and TRBJ1-5 gives the whole variable domain DGGITQSPKYLFRKEGQNVTLSCEQNLNHDAMYWYRQDPGQGLRLIYYSQIVNDFQKGDIAEGYSVSREKKESFPLTVTSAQKNPTAFYLCASSIGRRGLDNQPQHFGDGTRLSIL.

The chain has TRBV25-1 and TRBJ1-1, with 8 bases fitting TRBD1. The CDR3 is made up of 15 amino acids. Per the germline V gene, CDR1 is MGHDK and CDR2 is SYGVNS. Trimming cost V 4 bases and J 7 bases; bases outside gene matches: 11. The CDR3 nucleotides are TGTGCCAGCAGTGGAAGGACAGGGAGGGCAATTGAAGCTTTCTTT. This codes for CASSGRTGRAIEAFF.

This sequence joins TRBV14 and TRBJ1-1, with 8 bases fitting TRBD1. The V gene's germline CDR1 is SGHDN and CDR2 FVKESK. The V and J ends lost 4 bases and 2 bases, in that order; junction bases with no gene match: 6. The CDR3 has 15 residues. The CDR3 DNA follows: TGTGCCAGCAGCCCCAGACAGGGGTTCAACACTGAAGCTTTCTTT. Its translation: CASSPRQGFNTEAFF.

J is TRBJ2-2 and V is TRBV19; 8 bases are a match to TRBD1. V was clipped by 6 bases and J by 6 bases; unmatched bases: 9. CDR3 length: 15 amino acids. Germline CDR1 is LNHDA and CDR2 is SQIVND (reference sequence). The CDR3 sequence is CASRELTGAAGELFF. CDR3 nucleotide sequence: TGTGCCAGTAGGGAATTGACAGGGGCCGCCGGGGAGCTGTTTTTT.

V gene TRBV6-5 combines with J gene TRBJ1-5; D is undetermined. The CDR3 is 13 amino acids. The V gene's germline CDR1 is MNHEY and CDR2 SVGAGI. Trimming stripped 5 bases from V and 2 bases from J, with 7 bases between. CDR3 DNA sequence: TGTGCCAGCAGTACCGGGGGCAATCAGCCCCAGCATTTT. It encodes CASSTGGNQPQHF.

CDR3 coding DNA: TGCAGCGTTGAAGGGGACAGGGGGCGCAGAACTGAAGCTTTCTTT. Amino acids: CSVEGDRGRRTEAFF. The chain joins TRBV29-1 to TRBJ1-1; 12 bases align to TRBD1. Germline CDR1 SQVTM, CDR2 ANQGSEA. The J segment lost 5 bases and the V segment lost 1 base, leaving 5 bases of the junction unmatched. This CDR3 region has 15 residues.

The chain is built from TRBV7-9 and TRBJ2-7; D uncertain. The CDR3 sequence is 11 residues long. In germline, CDR1 is SEHNR, CDR2 FQNEAQ (reference sequence). Trimming stripped 1 base from V and 9 bases from J, with 7 bases between. Here the CDR3 DNA reads TGTGCCAGCAGCTTAGGCCCGGGGCAGTACTTC. As protein: CASSLGPGQYF.

The rearrangement links TRBV5-1 to TRBJ1-4; D is perhaps TRBD1 (5 bases). The CDR3 totals 14 residues. V gave up 4 bases and J gave up 0 bases, with 7 bases separating them. Germline CDR1 SGHRS, CDR2 YFSETQ. CDR3 sequence reads: CASSPTATNEKLFF. The CDR3 DNA reads TGCGCCAGCAGCCCGACAGCAACTAATGAAAAACTGTTTTTT.

This clone occurred once. This CDR3 is CATSRDLSWGNTEAFF. CDR3 DNA: TGTGCCACCAGCAGAGACCTGTCATGGGGGAACACTGAAGCTTTCTTT. The chain recombines TRBV15 with TRBJ1-1; D remains ambiguous. Germline V gene data show CDR1 as LNHNV and CDR2 as YYDKDF (reference sequence). CDR3 length: 16 residues. V lost 0 bases and J lost 1, with 12 bases in between.

The chain has TRBV5-1 and TRBJ1-2, with no clear D. V was shortened by 3 bases and J by 0 bases, with 12 bases between the two germline ends. Germline values: CDR1 SGHRS, CDR2 YFSETQ. The CDR3 length is 15 residues. CDR3 bases: TGCGCCAGCAGCTCAGGCGCCCCTTCTAACTATGGCTACACCTTC. Amino acids: CASSSGAPSNYGYTF.

CDR3 amino acids: CASSPPGGQGSPLHF. CDR3 bases: TGCGCCAGCAGCCCCCCAGGCGGACAGGGGTCACCCCTCCACTTT. V gene TRBV5-1 combines with J gene TRBJ1-6, with TRBD1 matching over 9 bases. Unmatched junction bases numbered 9, after V lost 4 bases and J lost 10 bases. The CDR3 covers 15 residues. Germline V lookup: CDR1 SGHRS, CDR2 YFSETQ. Based on the CDR3 plus reference TRBV5-1 and TRBJ1-6, the full variable domain is KAGVTQTPRYLIKTRGQQVTLSCSPISGHRSVSWYQQTPGQGLQFLFEYFSETQRNKGNFPGRFSGRQFSNSRSEMNVSTLELGDSALYLCASSPPGGQGSPLHFGNGTRLTVT.

V gene TRBV5-4 combines with J gene TRBJ1-4, with a possible D match to TRBD1 (5 bases). Per germline, CDR1 SGHNT and CDR2 YYREEE (reference sequence). CDR3 length equals 18 residues. Trimming removed 0 bases at V and 8 bases at J, with 23 bases between. The CDR3 protein is CASSLAGQAARGNEKLFF. In nucleotides, the CDR3 is TGTGCCAGCAGCTTGGCGGGGCAGGCCGCGAGGGGAAACGAAAAACTGTTTTTT.

This chain uses TRBV9 with TRBJ2-3; TRBD2 might be the D (5 bases). Germline assignment: CDR1 SGDLS and CDR2 YYNGEE. The CDR3 spans 14 residues. V was pared by 4 bases and J by 6 bases, with 15 bases between. The CDR3 protein is CASSPIFDYDTQYF. CDR3 DNA sequence: TGTGCCAGCAGCCCCATCTTCGACTACGATACGCAGTATTTT.

This chain connects TRBV10-3 to TRBJ1-2, with D possibly matching TRBD1 (5 bases). CDR3 length equals 12 residues. The germline V gene encodes CDR1 ENHRY and CDR2 SYGVKD. The ends were cut back, 7 bases at V and 4 bases at J, with 10 bases in the middle. The CDR3 sequence is CAIKGTGYGYTF. CDR3 nucleotides: TGTGCCATCAAGGGGACTGGCTATGGCTACACCTTC.

This clone came up a few times. This chain connects TRBV7-8 to TRBJ1-6, with 7 bases aligning to TRBD1. Per the germline V gene, CDR1 is SGHVS and CDR2 is FQNEAQ. This CDR3 has 14 amino acids. With V trimmed by 4 bases and J by 8 bases, 5 bases remained unmatched. This CDR3 reads CASSSQGDYSPLHF. The CDR3 coding sequence is TGTGCCAGCAGCTCCCAGGGGGACTATTCACCCCTCCACTTT.

CDR3 in DNA: TGTGCCAGCAGACGACAGGGGAATGGGGCCAACGTCCTGACTTTC. Encoded protein: CASRRQGNGANVLTF. V and J are TRBV2 and TRBJ2-6; 8 positions match TRBD1. The CDR3 is 15 amino acids. The V gene end was trimmed by 6 bases and the J gene end by 3 bases; junction bases not matched to a gene: 4. CDR1 and CDR2 (germline): SNHLY, FYNNEI.

This clone was detected only once. The genes are TRBV2 and TRBJ1-1; the D is unclear. Germline loops: CDR1 SNHLY, CDR2 FYNNEI. The CDR3 length is 13 residues. V was cut by 5 bases and J by 1 base, with 8 bases left in between. Written as DNA, the CDR3 is TGTGCCAGCAGTTTACAGTCGAACACTGAAGCTTTCTTT. It is translated as CASSLQSNTEAFF.

The chain recombines TRBV7-8 with TRBJ1-4, with 7 bases that match TRBD1. CDR3 length: 14 amino acids. V lost 5 bases to trimming and J lost 4 bases; unmatched junction nucleotides: 4. Germline lookup yields CDR1 SGHVS and CDR2 FQNEAQ. DNA for the CDR3: TGTGCCAGCAGCCGGGGACAGTTTAATGAAAAACTGTTTTTT. It translates to CASSRGQFNEKLFF.

This sequence joins TRBV4-1 and TRBJ1-5; 8 nucleotides agree with TRBD1. With 0 bases clipped from V and 6 bases from J, the junction kept 19 bases outside the gene matches. CDR1 is MGHRA, CDR2 YSYEKL, per germline. The CDR3 spans 20 residues. This chain's CDR3 is CASSQEYEPGEAGGGQPQHF. The CDR3 DNA reads TGCGCCAGCAGCCAAGAGTATGAACCCGGCGAGGCAGGGGGCGGTCAGCCCCAGCATTTT.

The chain carries TRBV9 and TRBJ1-1; D unresolved. Germline V gene lookup returns CDR1 SGDLS and CDR2 YYNGEE. Trimming took off 4 bases at V and 0 bases at J, with 10 bases between the two ends. This CDR3 is 14 amino acids long. The CDR3 DNA follows: TGTGCCAGCAGCCCCCGGGGATTGAACACTGAAGCTTTCTTT. Translation gives CASSPRGLNTEAFF.

The chain employs TRBV7-8 and TRBJ1-5; 7 bases fit TRBD1. V lost 5 bases and J lost 3; bases outside the gene matches: 16. CDR1 is SGHVS and CDR2 is FQNEAQ in the germline V gene. The CDR3 is 18 residues long. The CDR3 DNA reads as TGTGCCAGCAGCCCCCGGGACAGCCTTTTGAGGATCAATCAGCCCCAGCATTTT. This codes for CASSPRDSLLRINQPQHF.

CDR3 sequence reads: CASSLGKGASGYTF. In DNA, the CDR3 is TGCGCCAGCAGCTTGGGGAAGGGGGCATCTGGCTACACCTTC. This sequence joins TRBV5-1 and TRBJ1-2; TRBD1 matches 7 bases. CDR3 length: 14 residues. With V trimmed by 0 bases and J by 7 bases, 6 bases remained unmatched. Germline assignment: CDR1 SGHRS and CDR2 YFSETQ.

V and J are TRBV15 and TRBJ1-2, with TRBD1 identical over 7 bases. The CDR3 contains 15 residues. V shed 5 bases, J shed 8 bases, and the junction held 14 bases outside the gene matches. The V gene's germline CDR1 is LNHNV and CDR2 YYDKDF (reference sequence). The CDR3 protein is CATSSRIDRVEGYTF. The CDR3 nucleotides read TGTGCCACCAGCTCCCGGATCGACAGGGTTGAGGGCTACACCTTC.

The J gene is TRBJ2-7, the V gene TRBV4-2; the D gene is possibly TRBD2 (6 bases). CDR3 length: 12 residues. Per germline, CDR1 LGHNA and CDR2 YNFKEQ. Trimming took off 5 bases at V and 6 bases at J, with 11 bases between the two ends. In DNA form, the CDR3 reads TGTGCCAGCAGCTTAGGAGGGACCGAGCAGTACTTC. It specifies CASSLGGTEQYF.

CDR3 DNA sequence: TGCGCCAGCAGCGAGGACCCTACTAGTAGCTCCTACAATGAGCAGTTCTTC. Encoded protein: CASSEDPTSSSYNEQFF. The V and J genes are TRBV5-1 and TRBJ2-1, with D maybe TRBD2 (5 bases). CDR3 length: 17 amino acids. Germline V gives CDR1 SGHRS, CDR2 YFSETQ. V was shortened by 4 bases and J by 0 bases, with 17 bases between the two germline ends.